The sample holds many counts of the clone carrying this T cell receptor beta chain. The target antigen is unknown. A multiplex PCR was run with 60 Vbeta primers and 13 Jbeta primers. Method: immunoSEQ multiplex PCR; TCRdb's copy keeps in-frame clones and lacks some. The sample has 120,000 to 150,000 clones; around 78% are singletons. This CDR3 comprises 12 residues. V was pared by 7 bases and J by 2 bases, with 9 bases between. Per germline, CDR1 MNHNS and CDR2 SASEGT. The sample comes from a study of cytomegalovirus exposure and HLA in healthy donors. Study-wide findings and caveats: A later analysis found most CMV-associated TCR beta chains apparently HLA-restricted. Being indistinguishable, some V segments were excluded, TRBV6-2 and TRBV6-3 among them.

The material sequenced was PBMCs. V gene TRBV6-1 combines with J gene TRBJ2-7, with a tentative D call TRBD1 (5 bases). The clonotype originates from a woman aged 40 to 55 in good health and CMV-seropositive. CDR3 in amino acids: CASMQGTYEQYF. CDR3 bases: TGTGCCAGCATGCAGGGAACCTACGAGCAGTACTTC.